This passage covers 12 T cell receptor beta chains from one sample sequenced in a study of OX40 agonist ivuxolimab in advanced cancers. The assay was immunoSEQ multiplex PCR, and TCRdb's table has in-frame clones only and misses some. This sample has 92,000 or so clones, with roughly four fifths found just once. Sequencing was performed on CD4+ or CD8+ T cells sorted from blood, taken in a trial of the OX40 agonist ivuxolimab. Receptors originate from an adult with an advanced solid tumor such as melanoma, head and neck, liver or kidney cancer.

This clone showed up just once. The J gene is TRBJ1-5, the V gene TRBV30; D ambiguous. Germline assignment: CDR1 GTSNPN and CDR2 SVGIG (reference sequence). The CDR3 totals 15 residues. Trimming took 0 bases from V and 2 from J, leaving 11 bases between them. CDR3 coding DNA: TGTGCCTGGAGTGTAAGGTCGGGTCGCAATCAGCCCCAGCATTTT. Its translation is CAWSVRSGRNQPQHF.

This clone was detected only once. This chain connects TRBV2 to TRBJ2-3; possible D gene TRBD1, 6 bases. Trimming took off 5 bases at V and 7 bases at J, with 10 bases between the two ends. Germline CDR1 is SNHLY and CDR2 is FYNNEI. CDR3 size: 12 residues. The CDR3 loop is CASSSGEHTQYF. CDR3 sequence (DNA): TGTGCCAGCAGTTCAGGGGAGCATACGCAGTATTTT.

The chain employs TRBV5-6 and TRBJ1-2, with D possibly matching TRBD1 (6 bases). Germline V CDR1 and CDR2: SGHDT, YYEEEE. V lost 4 bases and J lost 6, with 22 bases in between. The CDR3 length is 16 residues. In nucleotides, the CDR3 is TGTGCCAGCAGCGAGACTGGCGGGGGCAAGTTCGATGGCTACACCTTC. As protein: CASSETGGGKFDGYTF.

V usage is TRBV6-9 and J usage is TRBJ1-2; D is ambiguous. Germline CDR1 MNHGY, CDR2 SVAAGI. The CDR3 covers 11 residues. CDR3 sequence: CVTTPYYGYTF. In DNA, the CDR3 is TGTGTCACCACCCCTTACTATGGCTACACCTTC.

This clone was detected only once. V is TRBV5-6 and J is TRBJ2-1; D not certain. This CDR3 is built from 13 residues. V dropped 0 bases and J dropped 7 bases, with 8 bases sitting between them. Germline loops: CDR1 SGHDT, CDR2 YYEEEE. In DNA form, the CDR3 reads TGTGCCAGCAGCTTGGCCTCTCTAAATGAGCAGTTCTTC. It translates to CASSLASLNEQFF.

J is TRBJ2-3 and V is TRBV30; 7 bases map to TRBD2. Germline CDR1 GTSNPN, CDR2 SVGIG (reference sequence). The V segment lost 1 base and the J segment 0 bases; nucleotides outside the gene matches: 4. The CDR3 loop spans 15 amino acids. CDR3 nucleotides: TGTGCCTGGAGTGGAGCGGGGACTAGCACAGATACGCAGTATTTT. It specifies CAWSGAGTSTDTQYF.

This CDR3 reads CASGFGGNQPQHF. CDR3 bases: TGTGCTAGTGGTTTCGGGGGCAATCAGCCCCAGCATTTT. The V and J genes are TRBV12-5 and TRBJ1-5, with D uncertain. Germline lookup yields CDR1 LGHNT and CDR2 FRNRAP. The ends were cut back, 3 bases at V and 2 bases at J, with 5 bases in the middle. CDR3 length equals 13 residues.

This clone has just one count. V and J are TRBV7-9 and TRBJ1-1; D is perhaps TRBD1 (6 bases). V lost 5 bases to trimming and J lost 4 bases, with 14 bases between them. The germline V gene encodes CDR1 SEHNR and CDR2 FQNEAQ (reference sequence). CDR3 length equals 14 residues. The DNA of the CDR3 is TGTGCCAGCAGCCAAAGGTCCAGGGGCACTGAAGCTTTCTTT. Encoded protein: CASSQRSRGTEAFF. Filled out from reference TRBV7-9 and TRBJ1-1, the complete variable domain reads DTGVSQNPRHKITKRGQNVTFRCDPISEHNRLYWYRQTLGQGPEFLTYFQNEAQLEKSRLLSDRFSAERPKGSFSTLEIQRTEQGDSAMYLCASSQRSRGTEAFFGQGTRLTVV.

The chain combines TRBV6-5 with TRBJ1-2; D uncertain. The CDR3 runs 12 residues. The V gene's germline CDR1 is MNHEY and CDR2 SVGAGI. Trimming left V 10 bases short and J 4 bases short, with 13 bases between. The CDR3 DNA follows: TGTGCCACCCGGATAGGGAGCTATGGCTACACCTTC. It specifies CATRIGSYGYTF.

This chain links TRBV7-9 with TRBJ1-5, with D unclear. CDR1 and CDR2 from the germline V gene are SEHNR and FQNEAQ (reference sequence). This CDR3 is 15 amino acids long. With 5 bases removed from V and 4 bases from J, the gap between germline ends came to 15 bases. The CDR3 protein is CASSHDLQTNQPQHF. In nucleotides, the CDR3 is TGTGCCAGCAGCCATGACCTTCAGACAAATCAGCCCCAGCATTTT.

The chain has TRBV6-5 and TRBJ1-2, with D uncertain. The CDR3 covers 15 residues. Germline V gives CDR1 MNHEY, CDR2 SVGAGI. Trimming stripped 6 bases from V and 0 bases from J, with 14 bases between. The CDR3, as DNA: TGTGCCAGCAGGCCGGCTTCGACACCTAACTATGGCTACACCTTC. It encodes CASRPASTPNYGYTF.

This clone was counted a single time. This chain joins TRBV29-1 and TRBJ1-1; a weak D match, TRBD1 (6 bases). CDR3 size: 16 residues. Per germline, CDR1 SQVTM and CDR2 ANQGSEA. V lost 6 bases, J lost 0 bases, and 20 bases lay in between. Written as DNA, the CDR3 is TGCAGCGTCCTACCGGCGGGGGGCGGCTTGAACACTGAAGCTTTCTTT. Translated, it gives CSVLPAGGGLNTEAFF.